This passage covers 27 T cell receptor beta chains from one sample sequenced in a study of blood T cell repertoires in COVID-19. The repertoire was sequenced with immunoSEQ multiplex PCR; TCRdb's copy has only in-frame clones and lacks some. The sample contains approximately 260,000 clones, about four fifths of which appear only once. Sequenced input: peripheral blood. The receptors originated from a woman older than 75 with acute or convalescent COVID-19.

The chain uses TRBV12-3 or TRBV12-4 and TRBJ2-5, with D possibly TRBD2 on 5 matching bases. This CDR3 region has 13 residues. V shed 6 bases and J shed 5 bases, with 13 bases lying between them. Written as DNA, the CDR3 is TGTGCCAGCAGCCCCCGACGGGGTGAGACCCAGTACTTC. Translated, it gives CASSPRRGETQYF.

This chain joins TRBV5-1 and TRBJ2-2; 7 positions match TRBD2. This CDR3 contains 14 residues. Unmatched junction bases numbered 5, after V lost 4 bases and J lost 5 bases. CDR1 SGHRS and CDR2 YFSETQ come from the germline V gene. Here the CDR3 DNA reads TGCGCCAGCAGCCAAGCGGGGCAAACCGGGGAGCTGTTTTTT. Translated, it gives CASSQAGQTGELFF.

This clone has just one count. The chain couples TRBV7-3 to TRBJ1-1, with D unresolved. In germline, CDR1 is SGHTA, CDR2 FQGTGA. The CDR3 loop spans 13 amino acids. The V gene lost 5 bases and the J gene lost 5 bases, with 12 bases spanning the gap. The DNA for the CDR3 is TGTGCCAGCAGCCCGGGAGGTTTAACTGAAGCTTTCTTT. Translating it yields CASSPGGLTEAFF.

The genes are TRBV14 and TRBJ1-6; D perhaps matches TRBD1 (6 bases). Trimming took 5 bases from V and 7 from J, leaving 18 bases between them. The CDR3 contains 16 residues. Germline CDR1 reads SGHDN; CDR2 reads FVKESK. Here the CDR3 reads CASSARYGQGNSPLHF. In nucleotides, the CDR3 is TGTGCCAGCAGCGCAAGATACGGGCAGGGGAATTCACCCCTCCACTTT.

The rearrangement joins TRBV19 to TRBJ1-5; no firm D call. Germline V gene sequence: CDR1 LNHDA, CDR2 SQIVND (reference sequence). The CDR3 consists of 13 residues. V was cut by 2 bases and J by 7 bases, with 9 bases left in between. CDR3 in DNA: TGTGCCAGTAGTATACGCGGCATGCAGCCCCAGCATTTT. Translating it yields CASSIRGMQPQHF.

The CDR3 bases are TGTGCCAGCAGTTACCTAAGTTCCGGGGAGCTGTTTTTT. Protein product: CASSYLSSGELFF. The J gene is TRBJ2-2, the V gene TRBV6-6; D not certain. Per germline, CDR1 MNHNY and CDR2 SVGAGI (reference sequence). CDR3 size: 13 residues. V was cut by 2 bases and J by 6 bases, with 7 bases left in between.

The genes are TRBV5-1 and TRBJ2-7; possible D gene TRBD1, 6 bases. The length of the CDR3 is 14 residues. V gave up 4 bases and J gave up 3 bases, with 14 bases separating them. Per germline, CDR1 SGHRS and CDR2 YFSETQ. CDR3 bases: TGCGCCAGCAGCGCCTCACAGGGTCACTACGAGCAGTACTTC. Amino acids: CASSASQGHYEQYF.

V usage is TRBV3-1 (or the pseudogene TRBV3-2) and J usage is TRBJ1-2; D is unresolved. Germline lookup yields CDR1 LGHDT and CDR2 YNNKEL (reference sequence). V gave up 0 bases and J gave up 8 bases, with 4 bases separating them. This CDR3 has 11 amino acids. The CDR3 is CASSQDSGYTF. Written as DNA, the CDR3 is TGTGCCAGCAGCCAAGATAGCGGCTACACCTTC.

This chain uses TRBV5-1 with TRBJ2-2, with D perhaps matching TRBD1 (6 bases). The CDR3 extends over 13 amino acids. Trimming pared 4 bases from V and 5 bases from J, leaving 9 bases between. Germline lookup yields CDR1 SGHRS and CDR2 YFSETQ. CDR3 in amino acids: CASSPDRTGELFF. In DNA form, the CDR3 reads TGCGCCAGCAGCCCGGACAGAACCGGGGAGCTGTTTTTT.

The V and J genes are TRBV18 and TRBJ2-7, with 7 bases lining up with TRBD1. CDR1 KGHSH and CDR2 LQKENI come from the germline V gene. This CDR3 is built from 16 residues. Trimming at V came to 3 bases and at J to 3 bases, leaving 11 bases not matched to a gene. CDR3 DNA sequence: TGTGCCAGCTCACCCTTATCGGGACAGTTGTACTACGAGCAGTACTTC. Translation gives CASSPLSGQLYYEQYF.

The chain links TRBV14 to TRBJ2-1; tentative D call: TRBD2 (6 bases). Trimming shortened V by 4 bases and J by 0 bases, and 13 bases separated the two germline ends. CDR3 size: 16 residues. Per germline, CDR1 SGHDN and CDR2 FVKESK. CDR3 residues: CASSPWGGVSYNEQFF. Here the CDR3 DNA reads TGTGCCAGCAGCCCTTGGGGAGGAGTCTCCTACAATGAGCAGTTCTTC.

This chain joins TRBV6-6 and TRBJ1-1; possible D gene TRBD1, 5 bases. The CDR3 consists of 13 residues. Germline-derived CDR1 and CDR2 are MNHNY and SVGAGI (reference sequence). V shed 6 bases and J shed 1 base, with 9 bases lying between them. CDR3 amino acids: CASRLTENTEAFF. The CDR3 bases are TGTGCCAGCAGACTGACAGAGAACACTGAAGCTTTCTTT.

Notes on this clone: One junction end disagrees with the germline gene, perhaps due to a read error. The chain joins TRBV7-7 to TRBJ1-3, with a tentative D call TRBD1 (6 bases). CDR1 is SSHAT, CDR2 FNYEAQ, per germline (reference sequence). The CDR3 has 13 residues. The CDR3 sequence: CASSPDSGNTIYF. CDR3 DNA: TGTGCTAGCAGCCCGGACAGTGGAAACACCATATATTTT.

This chain uses TRBV2 with TRBJ2-1; 9 bases are shared with TRBD2. The CDR3 has 15 amino acids. Germline CDR1 is SNHLY and CDR2 is FYNNEI. The V and J ends lost 4 bases and 4 bases, in that order; junction bases with no gene match: 5. The CDR3 loop reads CASSGAGGLYNEQFF. In DNA, the CDR3 is TGTGCCAGCAGTGGAGCGGGGGGTTTGTACAATGAGCAGTTCTTC.

This clone was found a few times. DNA for the CDR3: TGTGCCAGCAGCTCAGGGGGGCCAGAGACCCAGTACTTC. It specifies CASSSGGPETQYF. The chain couples TRBV7-3 to TRBJ2-5, with D possibly being TRBD1 (7 bases). The CDR3 has 13 residues. The germline gives CDR1 SGHTA, CDR2 FQGTGA. V was pared by 4 bases and J by 4 bases, with 10 bases between.

The count of this clone is one. The chain links TRBV5-6 to TRBJ2-5; TRBD2 might be the D (7 bases). V lost 2 bases and J 5 bases, leaving 13 bases between the germline ends. The CDR3 runs to 14 residues. The germline V gene has CDR1 SGHDT and CDR2 YYEEEE. The CDR3 protein is CASSLMGGGETQYF. The DNA of the CDR3 is TGTGCCAGCAGCTTAATGGGAGGGGGTGAGACCCAGTACTTC.

This clone was seen just once. The chain combines TRBV7-9 with TRBJ1-6; D gene ambiguous. V gave up 7 bases and J gave up 5 bases, with 6 bases separating them. This CDR3 is 12 amino acids long. Germline V gene sequence: CDR1 SEHNR, CDR2 FQNEAQ (reference sequence). The chain's CDR3 is CASTNNNSPLHF. The CDR3 region has the DNA TGTGCCAGCACCAATAATAATTCACCCCTCCACTTT.

The chain is built from TRBV28 and TRBJ2-3, with TRBD2 matching over 8 bases. With 5 bases clipped from V and 1 base from J, the junction kept 5 bases outside the gene matches. The CDR3 length is 15 residues. Germline CDR1 MDHEN, CDR2 SYDVKM. In DNA form, the CDR3 reads TGTGCCAGCAGTCCCCGGGGGGGCGGCACAGATACGCAGTATTTT. It encodes CASSPRGGGTDTQYF.

The chain carries TRBV18 and TRBJ1-3; no clear D gene. The V and J ends lost 1 base and 0 bases respectively, with 13 bases between them. The CDR3 runs 17 residues. Looked up from germline, CDR1 is KGHSH and CDR2 is LQKENI. Here the CDR3 reads CASSPREVSSSGNTIYF. CDR3 sequence (DNA): TGTGCCAGCTCACCACGCGAGGTCTCAAGCTCTGGAAACACCATATATTTT.

The chain's CDR3 is CASSRTGGTEAFF. The CDR3 DNA sequence: TGTGCCAGTAGTCGGACAGGGGGAACTGAAGCTTTCTTT. The chain joins TRBV19 to TRBJ1-1; 10 nucleotides agree with TRBD1. This CDR3 contains 13 residues. The germline V gene encodes CDR1 LNHDA and CDR2 SQIVND (reference sequence). Unmatched junction bases numbered 2, after V lost 5 bases and J lost 5 bases.

The gene calls are TRBV18 and TRBJ1-3; no clear D. CDR1 is KGHSH, CDR2 LQKENI, per germline. This CDR3 spans 16 amino acids. V was cut by 0 bases and J by 0 bases, with 9 bases left in between. The CDR3 protein is CASSPPIHSSGNTIYF. CDR3 DNA sequence: TGTGCCAGCTCACCACCTATCCACAGCTCTGGAAACACCATATATTTT.

This clone has just one count. This rearrangement joins TRBV7-8 to TRBJ1-1; possibly TRBD1 for D (5 bases). In germline, CDR1 is SGHVS, CDR2 FQNEAQ. V lost 5 bases, J lost 0 bases, and 22 bases lay in between. The CDR3 is made up of 18 amino acids. CDR3 region: CASSTPTGPTEVNTEAFF. The CDR3 region has the DNA TGTGCCAGCAGCACACCAACAGGACCCACAGAGGTGAACACTGAAGCTTTCTTT.

This rearrangement joins TRBV7-3 to TRBJ1-2, with D perhaps matching TRBD1 (6 bases). The V gene lost 5 bases and the J gene lost 2 bases, with 12 bases spanning the gap. The germline V gene encodes CDR1 SGHTA and CDR2 FQGTGA. The CDR3 covers 14 residues. The chain's CDR3 is CASSPGTYNYGYTF. CDR3 DNA: TGTGCCAGCAGCCCCGGGACATACAACTATGGCTACACCTTC. Together with reference TRBV7-3 and TRBJ1-2, the CDR3 gives the full variable domain: GAGVSQTPSNKVTEKGKYVELRCDPISGHTALYWYRQSLGQGPEFLIYFQGTGAADDSGLPNDRFFAVRPEGSVSTLKIQRTERGDSAVYLCASSPGTYNYGYTFGSGTRLTVV.

This clone was seen more than once but under ten times. The chain couples TRBV9 to TRBJ1-2, with 8 bases identical to TRBD1. From germline, CDR1 is SGDLS and CDR2 YYNGEE. Trimming took 3 bases from V and 8 from J; bases not matched to a gene: 6. The CDR3 consists of 13 residues. CDR3 loop: CASSADRARGYTF. The CDR3 nucleotides are TGTGCCAGCAGCGCGGACAGGGCTCGAGGCTACACCTTC.

This sequence joins TRBV7-6 and TRBJ1-2; weak D call: TRBD1 (5 bases). Looked up from germline, CDR1 is SGHVS and CDR2 is FNYEAQ. The CDR3 loop spans 13 amino acids. V gave up 3 bases and J gave up 4 bases, with 9 bases separating them. This chain's CDR3 is CASSFGTSYGYTF. The CDR3 coding sequence is TGTGCCAGCAGCTTCGGGACTTCCTATGGCTACACCTTC.

The genes are TRBV19 and TRBJ1-2; TRBD1 agrees at 8 bases. This CDR3 has 14 amino acids. Losses at the gene ends were 7 bases for V and 7 bases for J; bases not matched to a gene: 11. Germline lookup yields CDR1 LNHDA and CDR2 SQIVND (reference sequence). The CDR3 sequence is CASTRRQGAGGYTF. DNA for the CDR3: TGTGCCAGTACCCGGAGGCAGGGGGCTGGTGGCTACACCTTC. Full variable domain (missing parts from reference TRBV19 and TRBJ1-2): DGGITQSPKYLFRKEGQNVTLSCEQNLNHDAMYWYRQDPGQGLRLIYYSQIVNDFQKGDIAEGYSVSREKKESFPLTVTSAQKNPTAFYLCASTRRQGAGGYTFGSGTRLTVV.

This sequence joins TRBV11-2 and TRBJ2-5; tentatively, D is TRBD1 (6 bases). Germline values: CDR1 SGHAT, CDR2 FQNNGV. Trimming left V 1 base short and J 5 bases short, with 8 bases between. This CDR3 has 13 amino acids. CDR3 DNA: TGTGCCAGCAGCTTAGGGGGGCTCGAGACCCAGTACTTC. Translating it yields CASSLGGLETQYF. Full variable domain (rest looked up from reference TRBV11-2 and TRBJ2-5): EAGVAQSPRYKIIEKRQSVAFWCNPISGHATLYWYQQILGQGPKLLIQFQNNGVVDDSQLPKDRFSAERLKGVDSTLKIQPAKLEDSAVYLCASSLGGLETQYFGPGTRLLVL.